The entry below describes one TCR beta chain. The antigen is undetermined. This record comes from a study of PD-1 blockade in classical Hodgkin lymphoma. The time point here: newly diagnosed, previously untreated cHL patient sample. Thawed PBMCs were subjected to magnetic negative selection, which yielded isolated CD8+ T cells. Germline assignment: CDR1 SGHVS and CDR2 FNYEAQ. The ends were cut back, 4 bases at V and 4 bases at J, with 17 bases in the middle. The length of the CDR3 is 15 residues. Overall study results and limits: Diminished baseline TCR diversity has been reported in newly diagnosed patients relative to healthy donors.

Produced via immunoSEQ multiplex PCR; TCRdb's table is partial and in-frame only. The data contain 19,000 or so clones, 80% to 90% of them singletons. Sequenced sample: CD8+ T cells from blood. The clonotype originates from a human donor with classical Hodgkin lymphoma. The rearrangement joins TRBV7-6 to TRBJ2-7, with TRBD2 as a possible D gene (6 bases). The chain's CDR3 is CASSSPGEVGYEQYF. The CDR3 DNA reads as TGTGCCAGCAGCTCCCCCGGGGAGGTTGGGTACGAGCAGTACTTC.